Following are 10 T cell receptor beta chains from one sample sequenced in a study of T cells expressing NK-cell markers. TCRdb re-called the 5' RACE reads; one entry per CDR3 protein, DNA not given. Recorded here are 400,000 to 500,000 distinct CDR3 sequences; the top ten clones represent 7.3%. The sample taken for sequencing was blood T cells: a sorted CD56 or NKG2C T cell subset, CD4+ or CD8+ T cells, or bulk PBMC T cells (not recorded which). The receptors derive from a woman aged 18 to 75 in good health.

The V and J genes are TRBV18 and TRBJ1-6; the TRBD1 assignment by TCRdb is unverifiable without DNA. In germline, CDR1 is KGHSH, CDR2 LQKENI. The CDR3 is 15 amino acids. CDR3 in amino acids: CASSPMQGANSPLHF.

J is TRBJ1-1 and V is TRBV29-1; lacking DNA, the TRBD1 call made by TCRdb goes unchecked. Germline CDR1 is SQVTM and CDR2 is ANQGSEA. The CDR3 extends over 13 amino acids. The CDR3 protein is CSVHGGLNTEAFF.

The chain has TRBV7-6 and TRBJ2-3. This CDR3 region has 12 residues. CDR1 and CDR2 (germline): SGHVS, FNYEAQ. CDR3 in amino acids: CASSLFLDTQYF.

This rearrangement joins TRBV9 to TRBJ2-3; the D call of TRBD1 rests on TCRdb alone, since no DNA is present to check it. The V gene's germline CDR1 is SGDLS and CDR2 YYNGEE. The CDR3 runs to 18 residues. CDR3 loop: CASSVAGQGVILTDTQYF.

The chain's CDR3 is CASSYGWADTQYF. The chain joins TRBV6-2 or TRBV6-3 to TRBJ2-3; the TCRdb D gene call, TRBD1, has no DNA to confirm it. Germline loops: CDR1 MNHEY, CDR2 SVGEGT. The length of the CDR3 is 13 residues.

The gene calls are TRBV4-1 and TRBJ1-1. This CDR3 has 13 amino acids. CDR1 MGHRA and CDR2 YSYEKL come from the germline V gene. CDR3 protein: CASSQDGVTEAFF.

This rearrangement joins TRBV12-3 or TRBV12-4 to TRBJ2-3. The CDR3 contains 14 residues. The CDR3 loop reads CASSLAHKGDTQYF.

The gene calls are TRBV27 and TRBJ1-5; without DNA, the TCRdb call of TRBD1 cannot be checked. Germline CDR1 is MNHEY and CDR2 is SMNVEV (reference sequence). CDR3 size: 13 residues. CDR3 protein: CASSWVGAQPQHF.

This chain connects TRBV19 to TRBJ2-1. The length of the CDR3 is 15 residues. CDR1 and CDR2 from the germline V gene are LNHDA and SQIVND (reference sequence). CDR3 in amino acids: CASSMAGGSYNEQFF.

This sequence joins TRBV5-1 and TRBJ1-2; with no DNA, the TCRdb D assignment of TRBD1 cannot be verified. The CDR3 runs to 13 residues. Germline assignment: CDR1 SGHRS and CDR2 YFSETQ. This chain's CDR3 is CASHTGAPYGYTF.